This T cell receptor beta chain was captured in a study of blood T cell repertoires in COVID-19. At the level of the study: Sites in the United States, Italy and Spain provided acute and convalescent COVID-19 samples. Nucleic acid was either cDNA or gDNA, and it came from T cells, B-cell-depleted T cells, or PBMCs.

Enrolment of Seattle patients took place during active infection, and they were followed longitudinally. Germline V gene lookup returns CDR1 MGHRA and CDR2 YSYEKL. The CDR3 contains 17 residues. V was cut by 4 bases and J by 8 bases, with 23 bases left in between. This clone was observed a few times. As originally analysed: Nucleated cell number was recorded as an estimate derived from reference gene primer amplification. Only in-frame clones appear in the TCRdb table, and some are missing; sequencing was by immunoSEQ multiplex PCR. V, J and clone size were drawn from that table, and D and trimming were deduced from the DNA. The sample includes tens of thousands of clones, around 90% of them seen just once.

The chain links TRBV4-1 to TRBJ1-4, with D unclear. Sequenced: peripheral blood. This TCR derives from a man in his 60s with COVID-19, enrolled during active disease. CDR3 DNA: TGCGCCAGCAGCCTCCAAGCTAGGACTTCGCCGAGCGAAAAACTGTTTTTT. Protein product: CASSLQARTSPSEKLFF.